This T cell receptor (beta chain) was retrieved from a study of radiotherapy plus CTLA-4 blockade in lung cancer (dated by TCRdb to between 2017 and 2018). About the study as a whole: Objective responses occurred in 18% of enrolled patients, and around 29% achieved disease control. Results the study describes overall, beyond this receptor: TCR clones derived from tumors expanded in peripheral blood after treatment with radiotherapy and ipilimumab. The strongest predictors of response, as reported, were early dynamic changes in blood T cell clones along with a rise in serum interferon-beta after radiation.

The CDR3 starts with the cysteine, ends with the phenylalanine, and has 13 residues. The only DNA kept is the CDR3, 39 bases in frame from the first base. The germline V gene supplies CDR1 MGHDK and CDR2 SYGVNS. V gives up 3 bases and J gives up 4 bases, and the segment between their germline ends measures 9 bases. Library preparation was by the immunoSEQ multiplex PCR assay. What TCRdb holds here is the immuneACCESS table cut down to in-frame rearrangements. Part of the clones is not present; checked against another copy, under half of the missing clones reflect an unresolved V gene, and the others are unexplained. The sample yields tens of thousands of clones; around four fifths were counted once. Clones ranked in the top ten supply more than 4.5% of the sample. In the case of this clone: This clone's antigen is unknown. No base quality information exists; no much larger clone differs at one position.

The study evaluated CTLA-4 blockade (ipilimumab) given together with focal radiation therapy in patients who had chemo-refractory metastatic non-small-cell lung cancer. The TCR was taken from a human donor with non-small cell lung cancer whose response to radiotherapy plus ipilimumab could not be evaluated. The receptor chain draws on TRBV25-1 and TRBJ1-1, with a weak D call of TRBD1 (5 bases match). The sequenced sample was peripheral blood, obtained from a patient treated with radiotherapy plus ipilimumab. The nucleotide sequence reads TGTGCCAGCAGTGACAGGGTGCGCACTGAAGCTTTCTTT. This gives the protein CASSDRVRTEAFF.